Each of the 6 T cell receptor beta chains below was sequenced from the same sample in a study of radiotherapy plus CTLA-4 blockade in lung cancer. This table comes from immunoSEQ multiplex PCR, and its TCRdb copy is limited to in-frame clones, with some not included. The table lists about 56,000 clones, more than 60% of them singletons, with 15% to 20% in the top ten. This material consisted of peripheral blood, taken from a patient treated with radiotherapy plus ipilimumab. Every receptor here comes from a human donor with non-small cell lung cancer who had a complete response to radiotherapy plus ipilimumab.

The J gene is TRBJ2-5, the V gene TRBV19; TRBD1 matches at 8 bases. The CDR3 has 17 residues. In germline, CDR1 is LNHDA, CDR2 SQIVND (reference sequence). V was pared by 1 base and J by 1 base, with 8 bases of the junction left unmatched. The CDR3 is CASSIVGRTGSQETQYF. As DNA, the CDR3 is TGTGCCAGTAGTATAGTTGGTAGGACAGGGTCCCAAGAGACCCAGTACTTC.

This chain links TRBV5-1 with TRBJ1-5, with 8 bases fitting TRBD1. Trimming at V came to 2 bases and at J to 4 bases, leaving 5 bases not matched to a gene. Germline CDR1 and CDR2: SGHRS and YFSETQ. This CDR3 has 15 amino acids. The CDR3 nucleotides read TGCGCCAGCAGCTTCCGGACAGGGCCTAATCAGCCCCAGCATTTT. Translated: CASSFRTGPNQPQHF. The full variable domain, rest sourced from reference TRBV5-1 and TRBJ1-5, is KAGVTQTPRYLIKTRGQQVTLSCSPISGHRSVSWYQQTPGQGLQFLFEYFSETQRNKGNFPGRFSGRQFSNSRSEMNVSTLELGDSALYLCASSFRTGPNQPQHFGDGTRLSIL.

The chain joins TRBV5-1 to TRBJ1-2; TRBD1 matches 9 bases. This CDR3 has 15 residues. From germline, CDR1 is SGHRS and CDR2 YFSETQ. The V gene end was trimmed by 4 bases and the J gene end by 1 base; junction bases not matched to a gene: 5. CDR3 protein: CASSLTGGFNYGYTF. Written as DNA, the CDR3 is TGCGCCAGCAGCCTGACAGGGGGTTTTAACTATGGCTACACCTTC.

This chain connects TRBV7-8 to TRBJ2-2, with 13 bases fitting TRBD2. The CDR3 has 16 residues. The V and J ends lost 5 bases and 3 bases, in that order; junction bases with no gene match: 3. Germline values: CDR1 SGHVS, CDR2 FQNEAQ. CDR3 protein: CASSRGLAGHTGELFF. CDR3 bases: TGTGCCAGCAGCCGGGGACTAGCGGGACACACCGGGGAGCTGTTTTTT.

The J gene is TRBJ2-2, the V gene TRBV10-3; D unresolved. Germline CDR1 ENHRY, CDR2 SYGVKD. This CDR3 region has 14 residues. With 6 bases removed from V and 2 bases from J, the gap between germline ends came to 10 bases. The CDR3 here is CAIRSVENTGELFF. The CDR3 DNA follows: TGTGCCATCAGGAGCGTGGAAAACACCGGGGAGCTGTTTTTT.

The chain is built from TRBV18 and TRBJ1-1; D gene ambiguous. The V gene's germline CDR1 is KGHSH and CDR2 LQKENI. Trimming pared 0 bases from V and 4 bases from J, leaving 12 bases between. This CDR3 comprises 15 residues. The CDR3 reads CASSPPVRVGTEAFF. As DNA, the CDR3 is TGTGCCAGCTCACCACCCGTGAGGGTGGGCACTGAAGCTTTCTTT.